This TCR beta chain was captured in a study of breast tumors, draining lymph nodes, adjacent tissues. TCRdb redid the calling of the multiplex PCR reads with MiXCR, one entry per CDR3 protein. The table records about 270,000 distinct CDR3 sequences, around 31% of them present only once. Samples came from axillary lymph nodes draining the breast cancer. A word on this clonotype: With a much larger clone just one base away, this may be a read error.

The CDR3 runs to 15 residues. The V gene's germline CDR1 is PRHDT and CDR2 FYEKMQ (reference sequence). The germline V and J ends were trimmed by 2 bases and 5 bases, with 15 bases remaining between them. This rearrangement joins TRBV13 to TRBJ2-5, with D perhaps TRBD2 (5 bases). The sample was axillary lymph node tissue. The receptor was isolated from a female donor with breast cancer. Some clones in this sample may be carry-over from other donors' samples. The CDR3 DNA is TGTGCCAGCAGCTTACGGGGAGTGGAGTTGGAGACCCAGTACTTC. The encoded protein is CASSLRGVELETQYF. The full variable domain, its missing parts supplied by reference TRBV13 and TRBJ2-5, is AAGVIQSPRHLIKEKRETATLKCYPIPRHDTVYWYQQGPGQDPQFLISFYEKMQSDKGSIPDRFSAQQFSDYHSELNMSSLELGDSALYFCASSLRGVELETQYFGPGTRLLVL.